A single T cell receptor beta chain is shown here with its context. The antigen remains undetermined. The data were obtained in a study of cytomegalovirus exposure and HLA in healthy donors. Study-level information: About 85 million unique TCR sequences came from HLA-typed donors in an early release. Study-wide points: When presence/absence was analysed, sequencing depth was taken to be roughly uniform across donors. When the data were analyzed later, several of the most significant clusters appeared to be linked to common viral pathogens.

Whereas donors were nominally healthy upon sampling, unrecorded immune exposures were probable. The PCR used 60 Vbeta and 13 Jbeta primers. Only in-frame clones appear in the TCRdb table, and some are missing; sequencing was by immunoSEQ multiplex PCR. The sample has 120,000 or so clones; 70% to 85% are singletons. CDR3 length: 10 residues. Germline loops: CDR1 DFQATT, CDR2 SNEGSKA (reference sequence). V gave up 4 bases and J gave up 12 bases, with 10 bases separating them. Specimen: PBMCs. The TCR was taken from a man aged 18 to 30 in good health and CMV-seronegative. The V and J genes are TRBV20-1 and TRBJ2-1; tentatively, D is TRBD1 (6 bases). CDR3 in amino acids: CSATDRWQFF. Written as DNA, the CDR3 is TGCAGTGCTACAGACAGGTGGCAGTTCTTC.